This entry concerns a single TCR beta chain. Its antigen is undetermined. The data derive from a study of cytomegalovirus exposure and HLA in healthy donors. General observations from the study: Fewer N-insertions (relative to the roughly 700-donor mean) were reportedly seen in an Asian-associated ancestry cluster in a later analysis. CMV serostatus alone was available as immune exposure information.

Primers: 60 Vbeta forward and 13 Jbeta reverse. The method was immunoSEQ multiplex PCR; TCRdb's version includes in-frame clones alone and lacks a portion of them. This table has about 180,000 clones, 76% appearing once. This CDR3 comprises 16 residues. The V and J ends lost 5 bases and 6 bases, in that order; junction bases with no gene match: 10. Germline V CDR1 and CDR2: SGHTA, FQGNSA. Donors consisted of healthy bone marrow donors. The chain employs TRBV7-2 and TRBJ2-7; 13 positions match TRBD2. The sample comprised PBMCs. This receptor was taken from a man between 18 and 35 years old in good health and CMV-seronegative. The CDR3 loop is CASSPILGTSGIEQYF. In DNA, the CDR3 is TGTGCCAGCAGCCCCATTTTAGGGACTAGCGGGATCGAGCAGTACTTC.